Following are 16 T cell receptor beta chains from one sample sequenced in a study of T cells in Graves' hyperthyroidism and ophthalmopathy. The CDR3 regions of TCR beta were amplified from RNA transcripts. HTBI primers were used for first-round RT-PCR of the TCR CDR3. TCRdb re-called the multiplex PCR reads with MiXCR, one entry per CDR3 protein. The sample records around 600,000 distinct CDR3 sequences, more than 14% being singletons. Sequenced input: blood. These receptors were obtained from a woman aged 50 to 60 with Graves' ophthalmopathy.

This clonotype was found a few times. The chain carries TRBV18 and TRBJ2-7, with 7 bases fitting TRBD1. CDR1 and CDR2 from the germline V gene are KGHSH and LQKENI. The CDR3 covers 17 residues. Trimming cost V 3 bases and J 4 bases; bases outside gene matches: 15. CDR3: CASSPAASGTGAYEQYF. DNA for the CDR3: TGTGCCAGCTCACCCGCGGCGAGCGGAACAGGGGCTTACGAGCAGTACTTC.

This clonotype was seen at least ten times. This chain connects TRBV5-1 to TRBJ2-6; perhaps TRBD2 as D (6 bases). The V gene lost 6 bases and the J gene lost 3 bases, with 10 bases spanning the gap. The germline CDR1 and CDR2 sequences are SGHRS and YFSETQ. The CDR3 covers 14 residues. The chain's CDR3 is CASNRGLGANVLTF. The CDR3 bases are TGCGCCAGCAATCGGGGACTTGGGGCCAACGTCCTGACTTTC.

This clonotype was detected many times. The V call is TRBV7-2, the J call TRBJ2-3; TRBD1 matches at 8 bases. Germline V CDR1 and CDR2: SGHTA, FQGNSA. V shed 5 bases, J shed 3 bases, and the junction held 10 bases outside the gene matches. The CDR3 runs to 16 residues. Here the CDR3 reads CASSTRGRGSTDTQYF. The CDR3 DNA follows: TGTGCCAGCAGCACCAGGGGGCGCGGTTCTACAGATACGCAGTATTTT.

J is TRBJ2-3 and V is TRBV6-1, with TRBD2 as a possible D gene (5 bases). The CDR3 totals 17 residues. Trimming removed 6 bases at V and 2 bases at J, with 21 bases between. CDR1 and CDR2 (germline): MNHNS, SASEGT. The CDR3 sequence: CASSTPFSAENTDTQYF. CDR3 in DNA: TGTGCCAGCAGCACCCCCTTTTCAGCGGAGAACACAGATACGCAGTATTTT.

This sequence joins TRBV27 and TRBJ1-4; TRBD1 aligns across 8 bases. V lost 4 bases to trimming and J lost 8 bases; unmatched junction nucleotides: 9. From germline, CDR1 is MNHEY and CDR2 SMNVEV (reference sequence). This CDR3 has 15 amino acids. As DNA, the CDR3 is TGTGCCAGCAGTTCAATTCAGGGGGCACAGGAAAAACTGTTTTTT. It is translated as CASSSIQGAQEKLFF.

This clonotype was seen many times. V is TRBV28 and J is TRBJ2-7; D could derive from TRBD1 or TRBD2 (6 bases each). From germline, CDR1 is MDHEN and CDR2 SYDVKM. The CDR3 runs 14 residues. Trimming stripped 2 bases from V and 3 bases from J, with 11 bases between. The CDR3 DNA follows: TGTGCCAGCAGTTTACCGGGGGCGGGCTACGAGCAGTACTTC. It codes for CASSLPGAGYEQYF.

This rearrangement joins TRBV7-6 to TRBJ2-2; possibly TRBD2 for D (5 bases). This CDR3 is built from 14 residues. Trimming cost V 7 bases and J 3 bases, with 12 bases left between them. CDR1 is SGHVS and CDR2 is FNYEAQ in the germline V gene. The CDR3, as DNA: TGTGCCAGCAACGCGGGTGGTTACACCGGGGAGCTGTTTTTT. Its protein is CASNAGGYTGELFF. Looking up the rest from reference TRBV7-6 and TRBJ2-2 gives the full variable domain: GAGVSQSPRYKVTKRGQDVALRCDPISGHVSLYWYRQALGQGPEFLTYFNYEAQQDKSGLPNDRFSAERPEGSISTLTIQRTEQRDSAMYRCASNAGGYTGELFFGEGSRLTVL.

Ten or more counts support this clonotype. The gene calls are TRBV7-9 and TRBJ2-7; TRBD2 matches 7 bases. The CDR3 is 16 residues long. V dropped 1 base and J dropped 0; count of bases not matched to a gene: 6. In germline, CDR1 is SEHNR, CDR2 FQNEAQ (reference sequence). The CDR3 loop is CASSLVGGSNSYEQYF. The CDR3 coding sequence is TGTGCCAGCAGCTTAGTGGGGGGGAGCAACTCCTACGAGCAGTACTTC.

This clonotype was picked up a small number of times. The genes are TRBV6-2 or TRBV6-3 and TRBJ2-4, with 7 positions matching TRBD1. The J segment lost 4 bases and the V segment lost 5 bases, leaving 8 bases of the junction unmatched. The CDR3 is made up of 15 amino acids. Germline V CDR1 and CDR2: MNHEY, SVGEGT. CDR3 sequence (DNA): TGTGCCAGCAGTCGAGGCTTCAGGGGGAAAAACATTCAGTACTTC. Its protein is CASSRGFRGKNIQYF.

This clonotype was picked up many times. The J gene is TRBJ2-7, the V gene TRBV20-1, with D possibly being TRBD2 (5 bases). From germline, CDR1 is DFQATT and CDR2 SNEGSKA (reference sequence). V was trimmed by 0 bases and J by 3 bases, leaving 12 bases between them. CDR3 length: 14 amino acids. CDR3 region: CSARDQRNVYEQYF. CDR3 DNA: TGCAGTGCTAGAGATCAGCGGAACGTCTACGAGCAGTACTTC.

This clonotype was seen ten or more times. This chain connects TRBV11-2 to TRBJ2-1; 8 positions agree with TRBD1. This CDR3 is built from 15 residues. Germline V gene lookup returns CDR1 SGHAT and CDR2 FQNNGV. V was clipped by 6 bases and J by 5 bases; unmatched bases: 9. CDR3 in DNA: TGTGCCAGCAGTCAAAGACAGGGGCTAAACAATGAGCAGTTCTTC. This gives the protein CASSQRQGLNNEQFF. Complete variable domain (other parts from reference TRBV11-2 and TRBJ2-1): EAGVAQSPRYKIIEKRQSVAFWCNPISGHATLYWYQQILGQGPKLLIQFQNNGVVDDSQLPKDRFSAERLKGVDSTLKIQPAKLEDSAVYLCASSQRQGLNNEQFFGPGTRLTVL.

The chain couples TRBV28 to TRBJ1-1; tentative D call: TRBD1 (5 bases). Germline CDR1 is MDHEN and CDR2 is SYDVKM. This CDR3 contains 12 residues. V lost 8 bases and J lost 11, with 18 bases in between. CDR3: CASLSGGLGAFF. For the CDR3, the DNA is TGTGCCAGCCTCAGTGGGGGGTTAGGCGCTTTCTTT.

This CDR3 reads CASSREAGVLHEQYF. CDR3 coding DNA: TGTGCCAGTAGTAGGGAAGCGGGAGTTCTGCACGAGCAGTACTTC. The V gene is TRBV19, the J gene TRBJ2-7, with 8 bases identical to TRBD2. The ends lost 4 bases at V and 5 bases at J; junction bases unmatched: 10. Germline V gene lookup returns CDR1 LNHDA and CDR2 SQIVND (reference sequence). The CDR3 runs to 15 residues.

This clonotype was detected many times. This chain uses TRBV12-3 or TRBV12-4 with TRBJ2-1; a possible D gene is TRBD2 (6 bases). The V gene lost 6 bases and the J gene lost 5 bases, with 11 bases spanning the gap. This CDR3 region has 13 residues. CDR3 residues: CASSREYHNEQFF. CDR3 DNA sequence: TGTGCCAGCAGCCGGGAGTACCACAATGAGCAGTTCTTC.

This clonotype has more than one count but fewer than ten. The rearrangement joins TRBV12-3 or TRBV12-4 to TRBJ2-3, with 10 bases that match TRBD2. There are 13 residues in the CDR3. J lost 2 bases, V lost 10 bases, and 3 bases had no gene match. The CDR3 loop is CAIAGGTTDTQYF. DNA for the CDR3: TGTGCCATAGCGGGAGGCACCACAGATACGCAGTATTTT.

Details on this clonotype: A much larger clone is a single base away; this may be a read error. The chain employs TRBV9 and TRBJ2-1; D might be TRBD2 (5 bases). V lost 4 bases to trimming and J lost 5 bases, with 25 bases between them. Germline V lookup: CDR1 SGDLS, CDR2 YYNGEE. The CDR3 length is 18 residues. The CDR3 coding sequence is TGTGCCAGCAGCACCCGTCTCTCGGAGGACGGAAGAGACAATGAGCAGTTCTTC. It translates to CASSTRLSEDGRDNEQFF.